Below are 21 T cell receptor beta chains sequenced from a single sample in a study of shared clonotypes between healthy human individuals. Measured with immunoSEQ multiplex PCR; TCRdb has only the in-frame clones, and not every one. The sample has around 1.5 million clones; 95% to 99% are singletons. Sequences were obtained from naive CD4+ T cells sorted from blood. The subset here: CD45RA+ positively selected. These receptors all stem from a man younger than 45 in good health.

The table lists this clone with a count of one. The V gene is TRBV11-2, the J gene TRBJ2-1, with a tentative D call TRBD2 (6 bases). CDR1 SGHAT and CDR2 FQNNGV come from the germline V gene. This CDR3 is built from 15 residues. Trimming removed 5 bases at V and 8 bases at J, with 19 bases between. The CDR3 loop reads CASSGLWEAGDEQFF. DNA for the CDR3: TGTGCCAGCAGCGGGTTGTGGGAGGCCGGGGATGAGCAGTTCTTC.

The rearrangement links TRBV11-2 to TRBJ2-1; D unresolved. V shed 7 bases and J shed 0 bases, with 4 bases lying between them. The CDR3 contains 12 residues. Germline loops: CDR1 SGHAT, CDR2 FQNNGV. CDR3 loop: CASTASYNEQFF. CDR3 DNA: TGTGCCAGCACCGCCTCCTACAATGAGCAGTTCTTC. The full variable domain, in which reference TRBV11-2 and TRBJ2-1 provide the parts outside the CDR3, is EAGVAQSPRYKIIEKRQSVAFWCNPISGHATLYWYQQILGQGPKLLIQFQNNGVVDDSQLPKDRFSAERLKGVDSTLKIQPAKLEDSAVYLCASTASYNEQFFGPGTRLTVL.

With regard to this clone: The same CDR3 can be traced to other DNA sequences in this sample. The V call is TRBV18, the J call TRBJ2-5; 10 bases are shared with TRBD1. The CDR3 extends over 15 amino acids. Unmatched junction bases numbered 0, after V lost 1 base and J lost 1 base. The germline V gene has CDR1 KGHSH and CDR2 LQKENI. CDR3 residues: CASSPRTGGQETQYF. CDR3 in DNA: TGTGCCAGCTCACCACGGACAGGGGGCCAAGAGACCCAGTACTTC.

The gene calls are TRBV19 and TRBJ2-7; 8 bases line up with TRBD2. Germline V lookup: CDR1 LNHDA, CDR2 SQIVND (reference sequence). V gave up 3 bases and J gave up 7 bases; unmatched junction bases: 14. This CDR3 is built from 16 residues. The DNA of the CDR3 is TGTGCCAGTAGTATTGCGGGGGGCGCGGTAAGTTATGAGCAGTACTTC. This gives the protein CASSIAGGAVSYEQYF.

The J gene is TRBJ2-2, the V gene TRBV19, with 7 bases aligning to TRBD1. Germline CDR1 LNHDA, CDR2 SQIVND (reference sequence). The CDR3 loop spans 17 amino acids. J lost 3 bases, V lost 6 bases, and 13 bases had no gene match. CDR3 nucleotide sequence: TGTGCCAGTAGCCGCAGAAGGGGGCAGCTGGACACCGGGGAGCTGTTTTTT. Residues: CASSRRRGQLDTGELFF.

CDR3 residues: CASREGSYNEQFF. CDR3 sequence (DNA): TGTGCCTCACGGGAGGGAAGCTACAATGAGCAGTTCTTC. The chain is built from TRBV28 and TRBJ2-1, with 8 bases that match TRBD2. CDR1 MDHEN and CDR2 SYDVKM come from the germline V gene. There are 13 residues in the CDR3. V was pared by 11 bases and J by 3 bases, with 6 bases of the junction left unmatched. The full variable domain, its missing parts supplied by reference TRBV28 and TRBJ2-1, is DVKVTQSSRYLVKRTGEKVFLECVQDMDHENMFWYRQDPGLGLRLIYFSYDVKMKEKGDIPEGYSVSREKKERFSLILESASTNQTSMYLCASREGSYNEQFFGPGTRLTVL.

V is TRBV7-9 and J is TRBJ1-1; weak D call: TRBD1 (6 bases). Germline lookup yields CDR1 SEHNR and CDR2 FQNEAQ (reference sequence). CDR3 size: 13 residues. The V gene lost 6 bases and the J gene lost 1 base, with 9 bases spanning the gap. The DNA for the CDR3 is TGTGCCAGCAGAGGAGGGGGGAACACTGAAGCTTTCTTT. Translation: CASRGGGNTEAFF.

The CDR3 bases are TGTGCCATCAATCCGGGACTAGCGGGAACCGGGGAGCTGTTTTTT. It specifies CAINPGLAGTGELFF. This chain uses TRBV10-3 with TRBJ2-2; TRBD2 matches 13 bases. Germline CDR1 is ENHRY and CDR2 is SYGVKD. V dropped 7 bases and J dropped 5; count of bases not matched to a gene: 4. The CDR3 sequence is 15 residues long.

This sequence joins TRBV18 and TRBJ2-3, with no clear D. The germline V gene has CDR1 KGHSH and CDR2 LQKENI. The CDR3 sequence is 16 residues long. V was cut by 2 bases and J by 2 bases, with 14 bases left in between. The CDR3 bases are TGTGCCAGCTCACCAATGGGATGGGGAACCACAGATACGCAGTATTTT. It translates to CASSPMGWGTTDTQYF.

The genes are TRBV5-4 and TRBJ2-3; D not certain. This CDR3 has 13 residues. Trimming left V 4 bases short and J 2 bases short, with 8 bases between. The germline V gene has CDR1 SGHNT and CDR2 YYREEE (reference sequence). The CDR3 DNA sequence: TGTGCCAGCAGCCCCTTAGTCACAGATACGCAGTATTTT. It encodes CASSPLVTDTQYF.

This sequence joins TRBV28 and TRBJ2-7; 7 nucleotides agree with TRBD1. The germline V gene has CDR1 MDHEN and CDR2 SYDVKM. This CDR3 has 14 amino acids. With V trimmed by 3 bases and J by 2 bases, 4 bases remained unmatched. The CDR3 DNA is TGTGCCAGCAGTTTTGGTGGGACAGCCTACGAGCAGTACTTC. The encoded protein is CASSFGGTAYEQYF.

The chain carries TRBV11-3 and TRBJ2-1, with 11 bases matching TRBD2. CDR3 length: 15 residues. Germline values: CDR1 SGHNT, CDR2 YENEEA. The ends lost 5 bases at V and 3 bases at J; junction bases unmatched: 3. The CDR3 DNA reads as TGTGCCAGCAGCGATAGCGGGAGGGTCTACAATGAGCAGTTCTTC. This gives the protein CASSDSGRVYNEQFF. The whole variable domain, filled in from reference TRBV11-3 and TRBJ2-1, reads EAGVVQSPRYKIIEKKQPVAFWCNPISGHNTLYWYLQNLGQGPELLIRYENEEAVDDSQLPKDRFSAERLKGVDSTLKIQPAELGDSAVYLCASSDSGRVYNEQFFGPGTRLTVL.

The rearrangement links TRBV9 to TRBJ1-1; 9 nucleotides align to TRBD1. Germline loops: CDR1 SGDLS, CDR2 YYNGEE. This CDR3 comprises 15 residues. With V trimmed by 2 bases and J by 5 bases, 7 bases remained unmatched. For the CDR3, the DNA is TGTGCCAGCAGCGTGGCCACAGGGGGCGGGACTGAAGCTTTCTTT. Its protein product is CASSVATGGGTEAFF.

V and J are TRBV25-1 and TRBJ2-1; 7 bases fit TRBD2. V lost 4 bases and J lost 4; bases outside the gene matches: 10. This CDR3 has 16 amino acids. Germline values: CDR1 MGHDK, CDR2 SYGVNS. As DNA, the CDR3 is TGTGCCAGCAGTGGGGTGGGAGGGCCCAATTACAATGAGCAGTTCTTC. This gives the protein CASSGVGGPNYNEQFF. Full variable domain (remainder filled in from reference TRBV25-1 and TRBJ2-1): EADIYQTPRYLVIGTGKKITLECSQTMGHDKMYWYQQDPGMELHLIHYSYGVNSTEKGDLSSESTVSRIRTEHFPLTLESARPSHTSQYLCASSGVGGPNYNEQFFGPGTRLTVL.

This chain joins TRBV5-1 and TRBJ2-5; possibly TRBD2 for D (6 bases). Germline V gene data show CDR1 as SGHRS and CDR2 as YFSETQ. V was pared by 0 bases and J by 0 bases, with 9 bases between. The CDR3 sequence is 15 residues long. The CDR3, as DNA: TGCGCCAGCAGCTTGGAACAGCGGGACCAAGAGACCCAGTACTTC. This sequence encodes CASSLEQRDQETQYF. Full variable domain (remainder filled in from reference TRBV5-1 and TRBJ2-5): KAGVTQTPRYLIKTRGQQVTLSCSPISGHRSVSWYQQTPGQGLQFLFEYFSETQRNKGNFPGRFSGRQFSNSRSEMNVSTLELGDSALYLCASSLEQRDQETQYFGPGTRLLVL.

As to this clone: The same CDR3 can be traced to other DNA sequences in this sample. The chain carries TRBV7-9 and TRBJ1-5; D is ambiguous. Per the germline V gene, CDR1 is SEHNR and CDR2 is FQNEAQ (reference sequence). The CDR3 has 14 amino acids. The V end was cut by 0 bases, the J end by 1 base, with 4 bases between. CDR3 nucleotide sequence: TGTGCCAGCAGCTTAGCCGGAAGCAATCAGCCCCAGCATTTT. It translates to CASSLAGSNQPQHF. The complete variable domain, with remaining parts taken from reference TRBV7-9 and TRBJ1-5, reads DTGVSQNPRHKITKRGQNVTFRCDPISEHNRLYWYRQTLGQGPEFLTYFQNEAQLEKSRLLSDRFSAERPKGSFSTLEIQRTEQGDSAMYLCASSLAGSNQPQHFGDGTRLSIL.

The chain is built from TRBV2 and TRBJ2-2; D uncertain. The CDR3 has 13 amino acids. Per germline, CDR1 SNHLY and CDR2 FYNNEI. V was pared by 7 bases and J by 7 bases, with 13 bases between. The CDR3 DNA reads TGTGCCAGCAAGAGGCAACTCCGCGGGGAGCTGTTTTTT. Translating gives CASKRQLRGELFF.

The chain has TRBV30 and TRBJ1-5; tentatively, D is TRBD1 (5 bases). The CDR3 sequence is 16 residues long. V shed 2 bases and J shed 0 bases, with 14 bases lying between them. CDR1 and CDR2 from the germline V gene are GTSNPN and SVGIG (reference sequence). CDR3 DNA sequence: TGTGCCTGGAGTAACATGGGACCGTATAGCAATCAGCCCCAGCATTTT. Protein sequence: CAWSNMGPYSNQPQHF.

The chain uses TRBV5-1 and TRBJ2-7, with TRBD1 matching 8 bases. The CDR3 sequence is 14 residues long. Germline CDR1 reads SGHRS; CDR2 reads YFSETQ. V shed 7 bases and J 3 bases; nucleotides not matched to a gene: 9. CDR3 amino acids: CASRKGQVDYEQYF. CDR3 nucleotides: TGCGCCAGCCGGAAGGGACAGGTCGACTACGAGCAGTACTTC.

The chain couples TRBV9 to TRBJ2-5; 12 bases are shared with TRBD2. The ends lost 3 bases at V and 4 bases at J; junction bases unmatched: 10. CDR1 is SGDLS and CDR2 is YYNGEE in the germline V gene. The CDR3 sequence is 17 residues long. The CDR3 reads CASSDPAGLAGRETQYF. Written as DNA, the CDR3 is TGTGCCAGCAGCGACCCCGCCGGACTAGCGGGAAGAGAGACCCAGTACTTC.

A note on this clone: Additional DNA sequences in this sample encode the identical CDR3. V and J are TRBV6-5 and TRBJ2-7, with unresolved D. V was trimmed by 4 bases and J by 1 base, leaving 5 bases between them. Germline-derived CDR1 and CDR2 are MNHEY and SVGAGI. This CDR3 region has 12 residues. This chain's CDR3 is CASSSSSYEQYF. CDR3 coding DNA: TGTGCCAGCAGTTCTAGTTCCTACGAGCAGTACTTC.